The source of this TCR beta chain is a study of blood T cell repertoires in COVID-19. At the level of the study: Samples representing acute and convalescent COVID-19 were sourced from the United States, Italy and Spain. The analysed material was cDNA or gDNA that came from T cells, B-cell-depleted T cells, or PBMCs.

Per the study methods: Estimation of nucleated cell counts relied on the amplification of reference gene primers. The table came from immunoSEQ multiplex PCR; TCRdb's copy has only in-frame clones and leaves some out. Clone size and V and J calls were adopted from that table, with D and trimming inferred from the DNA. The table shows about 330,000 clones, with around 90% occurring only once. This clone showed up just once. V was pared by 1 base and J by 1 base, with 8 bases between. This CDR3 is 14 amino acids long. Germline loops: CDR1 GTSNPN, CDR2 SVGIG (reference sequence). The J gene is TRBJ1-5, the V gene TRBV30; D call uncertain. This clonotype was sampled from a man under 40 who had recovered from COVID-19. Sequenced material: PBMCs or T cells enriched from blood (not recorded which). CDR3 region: CAWSATLSNQPQHF. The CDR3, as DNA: TGTGCCTGGAGTGCTACCTTGAGCAATCAGCCCCAGCATTTT.